This T cell receptor beta chain comes out of a study of shared clonotypes between healthy human individuals. Repertoires were generated with immunoSEQ multiplex PCR, while TCRdb's copy carries only in-frame clones and drops some. The sample lists roughly 300,000 clones, over 75% occurring once. Germline V gene lookup returns CDR1 GTSNPN and CDR2 SVGIG (reference sequence). Deletions cut 2 bases from V and 11 bases from J, with 21 bases between. The CDR3 consists of 14 residues. Sequenced material: memory CD8+ T cells sorted from blood. The subset: CD45RO+ cells pooled with CCR7-negative TemRA cells. The receptor's source is a man aged 18 to 30 in good health. This chain joins TRBV30 and TRBJ2-5; no definite D call. CDR3 protein: CAWSFWVIPGVQYF. The CDR3 nucleotides are TGTGCCTGGAGTTTCTGGGTCATCCCGGGCGTACAGTACTTC.